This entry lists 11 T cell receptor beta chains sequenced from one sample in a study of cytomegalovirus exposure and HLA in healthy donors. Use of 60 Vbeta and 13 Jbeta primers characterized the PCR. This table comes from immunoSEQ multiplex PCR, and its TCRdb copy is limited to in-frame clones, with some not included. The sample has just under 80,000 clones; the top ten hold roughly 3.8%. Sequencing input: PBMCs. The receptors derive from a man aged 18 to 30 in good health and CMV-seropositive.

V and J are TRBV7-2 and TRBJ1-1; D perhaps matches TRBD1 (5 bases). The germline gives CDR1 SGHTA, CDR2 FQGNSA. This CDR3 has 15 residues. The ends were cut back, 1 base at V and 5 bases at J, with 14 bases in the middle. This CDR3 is CASSLGVGGYTEAFF. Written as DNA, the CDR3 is TGTGCCAGCAGCTTAGGCGTGGGGGGGTATACTGAAGCTTTCTTT.

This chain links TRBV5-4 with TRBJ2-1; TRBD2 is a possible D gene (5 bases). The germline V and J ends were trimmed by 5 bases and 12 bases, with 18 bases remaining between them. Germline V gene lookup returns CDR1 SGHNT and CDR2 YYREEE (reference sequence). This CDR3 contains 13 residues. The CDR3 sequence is CASRPEGVVGQFF. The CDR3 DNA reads TGTGCCAGCAGACCCGAGGGTGTAGTTGGGCAGTTCTTC.

CDR3 residues: CASSYSRDRYNQPQHF. CDR3 bases: TGTGCCAGCAGTTACTCGCGGGACAGGTATAATCAGCCCCAGCATTTT. This rearrangement joins TRBV6-6 to TRBJ1-5, with 8 positions matching TRBD1. Germline lookup yields CDR1 MNHNY and CDR2 SVGAGI (reference sequence). The length of the CDR3 is 16 residues. V lost 0 bases, J lost 4 bases, and 5 bases stayed unmatched.

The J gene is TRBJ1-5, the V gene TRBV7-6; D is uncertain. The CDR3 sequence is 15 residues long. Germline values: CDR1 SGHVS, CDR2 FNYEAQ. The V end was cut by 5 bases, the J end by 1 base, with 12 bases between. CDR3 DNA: TGTGCCAGCAGCCTCAACGTAGAGAGCAATCAGCCCCAGCATTTT. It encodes CASSLNVESNQPQHF.

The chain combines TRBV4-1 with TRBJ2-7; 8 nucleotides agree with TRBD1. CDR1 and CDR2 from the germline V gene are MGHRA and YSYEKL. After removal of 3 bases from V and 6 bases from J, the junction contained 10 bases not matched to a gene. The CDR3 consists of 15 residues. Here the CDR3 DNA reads TGCGCCAGCAGCCAGGGGACAGGTGGGTTAGGCGAGCAGTACTTC. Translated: CASSQGTGGLGEQYF.

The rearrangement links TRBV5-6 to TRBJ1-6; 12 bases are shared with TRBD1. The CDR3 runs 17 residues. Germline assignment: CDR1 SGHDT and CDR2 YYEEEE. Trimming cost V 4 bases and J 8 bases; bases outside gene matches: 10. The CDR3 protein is CASSRGTGGLYDSPLHF. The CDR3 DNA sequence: TGTGCCAGCAGCCGCGGGACAGGGGGCCTGTATGATTCACCCCTCCACTTT.

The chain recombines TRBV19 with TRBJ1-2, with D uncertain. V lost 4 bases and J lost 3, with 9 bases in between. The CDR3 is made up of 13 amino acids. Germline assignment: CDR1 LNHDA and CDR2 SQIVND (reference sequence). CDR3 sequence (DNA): TGTGCCAGTAGTAACCTAGTAGACTATGGCTACACCTTC. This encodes CASSNLVDYGYTF.

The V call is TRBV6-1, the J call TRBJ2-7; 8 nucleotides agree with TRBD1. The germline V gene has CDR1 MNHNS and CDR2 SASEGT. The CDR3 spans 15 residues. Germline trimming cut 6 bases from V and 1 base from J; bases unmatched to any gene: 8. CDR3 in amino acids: CASSYRDRISYEQYF. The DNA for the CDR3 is TGTGCCAGCAGCTACCGGGACAGGATTTCCTACGAGCAGTACTTC.

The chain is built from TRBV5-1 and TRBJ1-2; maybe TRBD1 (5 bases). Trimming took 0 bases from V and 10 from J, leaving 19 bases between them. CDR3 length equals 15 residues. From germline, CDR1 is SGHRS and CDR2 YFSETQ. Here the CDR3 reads CASSLGAGTKRTYTF. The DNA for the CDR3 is TGCGCCAGCAGCTTGGGGGCCGGGACTAAAAGAACCTACACCTTC.

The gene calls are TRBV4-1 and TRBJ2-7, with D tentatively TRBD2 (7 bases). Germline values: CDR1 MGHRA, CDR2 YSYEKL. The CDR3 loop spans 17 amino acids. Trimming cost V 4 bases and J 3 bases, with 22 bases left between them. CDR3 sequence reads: CASSRRGGDWTDYEQYF. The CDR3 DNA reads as TGCGCCAGCAGCCGAAGAGGGGGGGATTGGACTGACTACGAGCAGTACTTC.

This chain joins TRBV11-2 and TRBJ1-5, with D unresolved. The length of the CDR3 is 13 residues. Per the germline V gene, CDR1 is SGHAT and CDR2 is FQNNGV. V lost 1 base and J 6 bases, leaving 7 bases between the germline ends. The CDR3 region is CASSLGSGQPQHF. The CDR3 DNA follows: TGTGCCAGCAGCTTAGGGTCCGGTCAGCCCCAGCATTTT.